Below are 15 T cell receptor beta chains sequenced from a single sample in a study of technical replicates of blood from several donors. The table came from immunoSEQ multiplex PCR; TCRdb's copy has only in-frame clones and leaves some out. This sample carries around 58,000 clones, approximately 87% of them seen once, and the ten largest clones take less than 5.5%. The material sequenced was PBMCs. Receptors originate from a human donor in good health. Some clones in this sample may be carry-over from other donors' samples.

The V gene is TRBV16, the J gene TRBJ1-5; perhaps TRBD1 as D (6 bases). Germline V gene data show CDR1 as KGHSY and CDR2 as FQNENV. The CDR3 is 16 residues long. The germline V and J ends were trimmed by 4 bases and 7 bases, with 20 bases remaining between them. The CDR3 nucleotides read TGTGCCAGCAGCCCTGAACGGGGGGCGTTAGGCCAGCCCCAGCATTTT. Its protein is CASSPERGALGQPQHF.

The V call is TRBV29-1, the J call TRBJ1-1; 12 positions agree with TRBD1. This CDR3 has 15 amino acids. After removal of 6 bases from V and 3 bases from J, the junction contained 8 bases not matched to a gene. Germline V gene sequence: CDR1 SQVTM, CDR2 ANQGSEA. The CDR3 sequence: CSVAPGQGAYTEAFF. Here the CDR3 DNA reads TGCAGCGTCGCCCCGGGACAGGGGGCATACACTGAAGCTTTCTTT.

V and J are TRBV29-1 and TRBJ2-1; D might be TRBD2 (6 bases). Germline CDR1 SQVTM, CDR2 ANQGSEA. This CDR3 is built from 13 residues. With 7 bases removed from V and 4 bases from J, the gap between germline ends came to 14 bases. CDR3 bases: TGCAGCGCTGACGAGGCGGGGTACAATGAGCAGTTCTTC. Its translation: CSADEAGYNEQFF.

V is TRBV9 and J is TRBJ2-7, with 12 bases identical to TRBD2. CDR1 SGDLS and CDR2 YYNGEE come from the germline V gene. The CDR3 is 16 amino acids. With 3 bases clipped from V and 8 bases from J, the junction kept 12 bases outside the gene matches. In DNA form, the CDR3 reads TGTGCCAGCAGCGGACCCGGTGGACTAGCGGGATCTAAGCAGTACTTC. It codes for CASSGPGGLAGSKQYF. The whole variable domain, remainder taken from reference TRBV9 and TRBJ2-7, is DSGVTQTPKHLITATGQRVTLRCSPRSGDLSVYWYQQSLDQGLQFLIQYYNGEERAKGNILERFSAQQFPDLHSELNLSSLELGDSALYFCASSGPGGLAGSKQYFGPGTRLTVT.

This clone qualifies as medium-sized (0.01 to 0.1%). The J gene is TRBJ1-2, the V gene TRBV21-1. TRBV21-1 is shown as a pseudogene. The CDR3 runs to 13 residues. Here the CDR3 DNA reads TGTGCCAGCAGCAAAGGCGCCAACTATGGCTACACCTTC. Protein sequence: CASSKGANYGYTF.

This chain connects TRBV5-5 to TRBJ1-3; 10 bases fit TRBD1. Germline CDR1 is SGHKS and CDR2 is YYEKEE (reference sequence). The CDR3 covers 15 residues. V shed 4 bases and J 2 bases; nucleotides not matched to a gene: 3. CDR3 DNA: TGTGCCAGCAGCCCGGACAGGGGGACTGGAAACACCATATATTTT. It is translated as CASSPDRGTGNTIYF.

This clone has a single count. The gene calls are TRBV30 and TRBJ2-5; TRBD2 matches at 8 bases. There are 14 residues in the CDR3. Germline V gives CDR1 GTSNPN, CDR2 SVGIG (reference sequence). The trim removed 1 base at V and 4 bases at J, leaving 5 bases unmatched. CDR3 protein: CAWSALAGGETQYF. The CDR3 region has the DNA TGTGCCTGGAGTGCCCTCGCGGGAGGAGAGACCCAGTACTTC.

The J gene is TRBJ1-3, the V gene TRBV2; D might be TRBD1 (6 bases). The CDR3 has 15 amino acids. Germline V lookup: CDR1 SNHLY, CDR2 FYNNEI. Trimming stripped 6 bases from V and 3 bases from J, with 15 bases between. CDR3 DNA: TGTGCCAGCAGAGAGGGACAAGGGGTTGGAAACACCATATATTTT. It is translated as CASREGQGVGNTIYF.

V is TRBV9 and J is TRBJ1-6, with 8 nucleotides matching TRBD1. V shed 6 bases and J 7 bases; nucleotides not matched to a gene: 9. Germline-derived CDR1 and CDR2 are SGDLS and YYNGEE. This CDR3 contains 15 residues. The CDR3 sequence: CASTPRAGGNSPLHF. The CDR3 region has the DNA TGTGCCAGCACCCCCCGGGCAGGGGGCAATTCACCCCTCCACTTT.

The chain joins TRBV27 to TRBJ2-1, with a weak D call TRBD2 (6 bases). Trimming removed 5 bases from V and 0 bases from J, with 11 bases in between. CDR1 and CDR2 (germline): MNHEY, SMNVEV (reference sequence). The CDR3 consists of 15 residues. CDR3 residues: CASSPGTFSYNEQFF. The CDR3 nucleotides read TGTGCCAGCAGTCCAGGGACTTTCTCCTACAATGAGCAGTTCTTC.

The V call is TRBV6-1, the J call TRBJ2-3; 7 nucleotides match TRBD2. Germline V CDR1 and CDR2: MNHNS, SASEGT. CDR3 size: 16 residues. V was pared by 0 bases and J by 4 bases, with 7 bases of the junction left unmatched. CDR3 in amino acids: CASSEASGNWADTQYF. In DNA form, the CDR3 reads TGTGCCAGCAGTGAAGCGAGCGGGAATTGGGCAGATACGCAGTATTTT.

This chain uses TRBV15 with TRBJ2-5; possible D gene TRBD1, 6 bases. Trimming took off 4 bases at V and 2 bases at J, with 11 bases between the two ends. CDR3 length: 14 amino acids. CDR1 is LNHNV and CDR2 is YYDKDF in the germline V gene (reference sequence). The CDR3 nucleotides read TGTGCCACCAGCAAAGGGGGTTCTCAAGAGACCCAGTACTTC. It yields the protein CATSKGGSQETQYF.

This chain joins TRBV7-3 and TRBJ1-6; D perhaps matches TRBD1 (6 bases). V was trimmed by 4 bases and J by 7 bases, leaving 17 bases between them. The CDR3 totals 16 residues. From germline, CDR1 is SGHTA and CDR2 FQGTGA. This CDR3 reads CASSSPAQGRNSPLHF. Here the CDR3 DNA reads TGTGCCAGCAGCTCCCCCGCACAGGGAAGAAATTCACCCCTCCACTTT. Looking up the rest from reference TRBV7-3 and TRBJ1-6 gives the full variable domain: GAGVSQTPSNKVTEKGKYVELRCDPISGHTALYWYRQSLGQGPEFLIYFQGTGAADDSGLPNDRFFAVRPEGSVSTLKIQRTERGDSAVYLCASSSPAQGRNSPLHFGNGTRLTVT.

This chain links TRBV29-1 with TRBJ2-3; 9 nucleotides align to TRBD2. Trimming took 2 bases from V and 2 from J; bases not matched to a gene: 2. CDR1 is SQVTM, CDR2 ANQGSEA, per germline. The CDR3 is 14 amino acids. CDR3 in amino acids: CSVELAGTTDTQYF. The CDR3 DNA sequence: TGCAGCGTTGAACTAGCGGGGACCACAGATACGCAGTATTTT.

The chain uses TRBV29-1 and TRBJ2-5, with 8 bases identical to TRBD1. The CDR3 runs 13 residues. Unmatched junction bases numbered 3, after V lost 2 bases and J lost 4 bases. Per the germline V gene, CDR1 is SQVTM and CDR2 is ANQGSEA. CDR3 loop: CSVENRGAETQYF. The CDR3 DNA sequence: TGCAGCGTTGAAAACAGGGGGGCAGAGACCCAGTACTTC.